Listed here are 30 T cell receptor beta chains from one sample, sequenced in a study of spatial heterogeneity in lung cancer. MiXCR, applied by TCRdb to the 5' RACE reads, yields one record per CDR3 protein. The table has tens of thousands of distinct CDR3 sequences, less than 15% seen once. Time point here: sample taken at primary tumor resection. From tumor, nontumor lung or frozen PBMC, whole RNA was taken unsorted for sequencing. The sample consisted of PBMCs, taken at surgery. These receptors all come from a male donor with early-stage non-small cell lung cancer.

In its sample, this clonotype was seen a few times. The chain links TRBV5-1 to TRBJ1-1; D remains ambiguous. This CDR3 is built from 15 residues. The V end was cut by 2 bases, the J end by 0 bases, with 11 bases between. The germline CDR1 and CDR2 sequences are SGHRS and YFSETQ. The CDR3 protein is CASSFSRVMNTEAFF. The DNA of the CDR3 is TGCGCCAGCAGCTTTTCCCGGGTAATGAACACTGAAGCTTTCTTT.

This clonotype was found a few times. The chain combines TRBV20-1 with TRBJ1-5; a possible D gene is TRBD1 (5 bases). The CDR3 sequence is 14 residues long. Trimming pared 1 base from V and 6 bases from J, leaving 13 bases between. Germline-derived CDR1 and CDR2 are DFQATT and SNEGSKA (reference sequence). CDR3 loop: CSARAGLDSQPQHF. CDR3 sequence (DNA): TGCAGTGCTAGAGCCGGGCTCGACAGTCAGCCCCAGCATTTT.

This clonotype was found a few times. This chain uses TRBV7-2 with TRBJ2-1, with D unclear. This CDR3 has 14 amino acids. Germline V lookup: CDR1 SGHTA, CDR2 FQGNSA. V was pared by 1 base and J by 6 bases, with 10 bases between. DNA of the CDR3: TGTGCCAGCAGCTTAGGGGCTAGGAGCAATGAGCAGTTCTTC. Protein: CASSLGARSNEQFF.

The chain employs TRBV27 and TRBJ2-5; 8 bases are shared with TRBD1. This CDR3 region has 16 residues. Germline lookup yields CDR1 MNHEY and CDR2 SMNVEV (reference sequence). The J segment lost 4 bases and the V segment lost 5 bases, leaving 12 bases of the junction unmatched. The CDR3 here is CASSTRRTGRGETQYF. CDR3 bases: TGTGCCAGCAGTACCCGCCGGACAGGGAGAGGAGAGACCCAGTACTTC.

The genes are TRBV20-1 and TRBJ1-5; no reliable D call. Trimming took off 2 bases at V and 4 bases at J, with 15 bases between the two ends. Germline V CDR1 and CDR2: DFQATT, SNEGSKA (reference sequence). This CDR3 contains 15 residues. Here the CDR3 DNA reads TGCAGTGCTAGAAAGAGGCTGGTGGGGAATCAGCCCCAGCATTTT. Protein sequence: CSARKRLVGNQPQHF.

V and J are TRBV6-6 and TRBJ1-6, with D unclear. CDR1 MNHNY and CDR2 SVGAGI come from the germline V gene (reference sequence). The CDR3 has 14 amino acids. V lost 5 bases and J lost 7, with 12 bases in between. DNA for the CDR3: TGTGCCAGCAGTACGACAAGATCCAATTCACCCCTCCACTTT. It yields the protein CASSTTRSNSPLHF.

This clonotype was counted between two and nine times. V and J are TRBV6-5 and TRBJ2-3; 8 bases align to TRBD1. The CDR3 spans 16 residues. V shed 6 bases and J 0 bases; nucleotides not matched to a gene: 8. Germline V gene sequence: CDR1 MNHEY, CDR2 SVGAGI. The DNA of the CDR3 is TGTGCCAGCAGACTAGGGACAGGACCTAGCACAGATACGCAGTATTTT. It specifies CASRLGTGPSTDTQYF.

The rearrangement uses TRBV27 and TRBJ1-4; D is possibly TRBD1 (5 bases). There are 15 residues in the CDR3. Germline V gives CDR1 MNHEY, CDR2 SMNVEV (reference sequence). V lost 4 bases to trimming and J lost 6 bases, with 15 bases between them. CDR3 loop: CASSSTGRGYEKLFF. The CDR3 DNA reads TGTGCCAGCAGTTCCACCGGGCGGGGGTATGAAAAACTGTTTTTT. Together with reference TRBV27 and TRBJ1-4, the CDR3 gives the full variable domain: EAQVTQNPRYLITVTGKKLTVTCSQNMNHEYMSWYRQDPGLGLRQIYYSMNVEVTDKGDVPEGYKVSRKEKRNFPLILESPSPNQTSLYFCASSSTGRGYEKLFFGSGTQLSVL.

The V call is TRBV20-1, the J call TRBJ2-5; 9 bases are shared with TRBD1. The CDR3 runs to 14 residues. V dropped 7 bases and J dropped 1; count of bases not matched to a gene: 7. Germline CDR1 and CDR2: DFQATT and SNEGSKA (reference sequence). DNA of the CDR3: TGCAGTGGAGACGGACAGGGGACCCAAGAGACCCAGTACTTC. Translated, it gives CSGDGQGTQETQYF.

This clonotype was detected a few times. The chain combines TRBV5-4 with TRBJ2-7, with 8 bases identical to TRBD2. The V segment lost 1 base and the J segment 7 bases; nucleotides outside the gene matches: 10. Germline CDR1 and CDR2: SGHNT and YYREEE (reference sequence). This CDR3 is 15 amino acids long. The CDR3 reads CASSLPSGGLVEQYF. The DNA of the CDR3 is TGTGCCAGCAGCTTGCCCAGCGGGGGCCTCGTGGAGCAGTACTTC.

This clonotype has more than one count but fewer than ten. V gene TRBV5-5 combines with J gene TRBJ2-1; the match to TRBD2 covers 11 bases. The CDR3 totals 15 residues. Germline assignment: CDR1 SGHKS and CDR2 YYEKEE (reference sequence). V lost 2 bases and J lost 6; bases outside the gene matches: 4. The CDR3, as DNA: TGTGCCAGCAGCTTTAGCGGGGGGGCTGGCAATGAGCAGTTCTTC. This gives the protein CASSFSGGAGNEQFF.

Regarding this clonotype: This could be a read error, since a much larger clone is one nucleotide away. The J gene is TRBJ2-2, the V gene TRBV7-2; D may be TRBD2 (8 bases). The CDR3 runs 15 residues. The germline CDR1 and CDR2 sequences are SGHTA and FQGNSA. The CDR3, as DNA: TGTGCCAGCAGCTCCCCGGGAGGGGGCACCGGGGAGCCGTTTTTT. It is translated as CASSSPGGGTGEPFF.

V and J are TRBV2 and TRBJ2-7, with 9 bases that match TRBD1. The CDR3 is made up of 14 amino acids. Losses at the gene ends were 3 bases for V and 5 bases for J; bases not matched to a gene: 5. Germline V gene lookup returns CDR1 SNHLY and CDR2 FYNNEI. CDR3 DNA: TGTGCCAGCAGTGAGTTACAGGGGGCCCACGAGCAGTACTTC. Amino acid sequence: CASSELQGAHEQYF.

This clonotype has a count of ten or more. The rearrangement joins TRBV7-2 to TRBJ1-1; tentative D call: TRBD1 (6 bases). Germline V lookup: CDR1 SGHTA, CDR2 FQGNSA. The CDR3 is made up of 14 amino acids. V was clipped by 3 bases and J by 5 bases, with 13 bases between them. The CDR3 loop reads CASSFLDRRTEAFF. CDR3 in DNA: TGTGCCAGCAGCTTCCTGGACAGAAGAACTGAAGCTTTCTTT.

In this sample, this clonotype turned up many times. The J gene is TRBJ2-7, the V gene TRBV5-1, with TRBD1 identical over 8 bases. Germline V gene sequence: CDR1 SGHRS, CDR2 YFSETQ. CDR3 length: 14 amino acids. V gave up 3 bases and J gave up 2 bases; unmatched junction bases: 4. This CDR3 reads CASSSPGQAYEQYF. DNA for the CDR3: TGCGCCAGCAGCTCACCGGGACAGGCCTACGAGCAGTACTTC.

This clonotype has a handful of counts. The chain is built from TRBV12-3 or TRBV12-4 and TRBJ2-5; D assignment may be TRBD1 or TRBD2 (5 bases each). Trimming removed 6 bases at V and 2 bases at J, with 16 bases between. This CDR3 contains 15 residues. The CDR3 here is CASSLPGRGQETQYF. The CDR3 region has the DNA TGTGCCAGCAGCCTACCGGGACGGGGACAAGAGACCCAGTACTTC.

The V call is TRBV16, the J call TRBJ1-5; D gene uncertain. V lost 2 bases and J 4 bases, leaving 9 bases between the germline ends. Per germline, CDR1 KGHSY and CDR2 FQNENV. The length of the CDR3 is 14 residues. CDR3 sequence reads: CASSQKSQNQPQHF. In nucleotides, the CDR3 is TGTGCCAGCAGCCAAAAATCCCAAAATCAGCCCCAGCATTTT.

The chain is built from TRBV7-2 and TRBJ1-2, with D tentatively TRBD1 (5 bases). Per the germline V gene, CDR1 is SGHTA and CDR2 is FQGNSA. This CDR3 has 14 amino acids. Trimming pared 4 bases from V and 2 bases from J, leaving 11 bases between. CDR3 amino acids: CASSSGTSNYGYTF. The CDR3 DNA is TGTGCCAGCAGCTCGGGGACTAGCAACTATGGCTACACCTTC.

J is TRBJ2-7 and V is TRBV6-5; 7 positions agree with TRBD1. The CDR3 is 14 amino acids. The trim removed 4 bases at V and 3 bases at J, leaving 6 bases unmatched. CDR1 is MNHEY, CDR2 SVGAGI, per germline. DNA of the CDR3: TGTGCCAGCAGTTCACAGACAGGGAGCTACGAGCAGTACTTC. Amino acids: CASSSQTGSYEQYF.

The V and J genes are TRBV29-1 and TRBJ2-7; 9 nucleotides line up with TRBD1. CDR1 and CDR2 (germline): SQVTM, ANQGSEA. CDR3 length equals 13 residues. V was clipped by 6 bases and J by 1 base; unmatched bases: 4. CDR3 nucleotides: TGCAGCGTGAGGACAGGGGAATCCTACGAGCAGTACTTC. Its translation: CSVRTGESYEQYF.

The genes are TRBV27 and TRBJ1-5, with D possibly TRBD1 on 5 matching bases. CDR3 length: 11 residues. The germline V and J ends were trimmed by 8 bases and 9 bases, with 11 bases remaining between them. Looked up from germline, CDR1 is MNHEY and CDR2 is SMNVEV (reference sequence). The CDR3 DNA sequence: TGTGCCAGCGGGACCTTTCTGCCCCAGCATTTT. It is translated as CASGTFLPQHF.

The rearrangement joins TRBV29-1 to TRBJ2-1; D tentatively fits TRBD1 or TRBD2 (5 bases each). Germline CDR1 and CDR2: SQVTM and ANQGSEA. Trimming shortened V by 4 bases and J by 9 bases, and 16 bases separated the two germline ends. The CDR3 runs 13 residues. Here the CDR3 reads CSVGRMGVGEQFF. The CDR3 DNA follows: TGCAGCGTTGGACGCATGGGGGTCGGTGAGCAGTTCTTC.

This clonotype was seen ten or more times. The chain links TRBV3-1 to TRBJ1-5; D gene uncertain. Germline CDR1 LGHDT, CDR2 YNNKEL (reference sequence). Trimming removed 4 bases at V and 2 bases at J, with 9 bases between. CDR3 length: 14 residues. The CDR3 loop reads CASSRRGGNQPQHF. The CDR3 region has the DNA TGTGCCAGCAGCCGCAGAGGAGGCAATCAGCCCCAGCATTTT.

This clonotype was counted many times. This chain connects TRBV5-1 to TRBJ2-5; no reliable D call. V shed 0 bases and J shed 2 bases, with 5 bases lying between them. The germline CDR1 and CDR2 sequences are SGHRS and YFSETQ. The CDR3 has 13 amino acids. CDR3 loop: CASSLVGQETQYF. The CDR3 DNA follows: TGCGCCAGCAGCTTGGTCGGGCAAGAGACCCAGTACTTC.

This CDR3 reads CSVDNMNTEAFF. The CDR3 DNA reads as TGCAGCGTTGATAATATGAACACTGAAGCTTTCTTT. The chain recombines TRBV29-1 with TRBJ1-1, with no clear D. Germline lookup yields CDR1 SQVTM and CDR2 ANQGSEA. V lost 3 bases to trimming and J lost 0 bases, with 5 bases between them. The CDR3 loop spans 12 amino acids.

This clonotype came up a few times. V is TRBV14 and J is TRBJ2-1, with 15 nucleotides matching TRBD2. Germline V gene sequence: CDR1 SGHDN, CDR2 FVKESK. V shed 4 bases, J shed 4 bases, and the junction held 5 bases outside the gene matches. The CDR3 covers 17 residues. CDR3 protein: CASSPGTSGRWYNEQFF. CDR3 DNA: TGTGCCAGCAGCCCAGGGACTAGCGGGAGGTGGTACAATGAGCAGTTCTTC.

This clonotype has more than one count but fewer than ten. The chain links TRBV7-9 to TRBJ2-5; no firm D call. Germline CDR1 reads SEHNR; CDR2 reads FQNEAQ (reference sequence). V lost 5 bases, J lost 5 bases, and 24 bases lay in between. This CDR3 contains 17 residues. The CDR3 loop is CASSAGLAYFAEETQYF. CDR3 nucleotides: TGTGCCAGCAGCGCAGGCCTCGCGTACTTTGCTGAGGAGACCCAGTACTTC.

This clonotype has at least ten counts. The chain has TRBV12-5 and TRBJ2-7; TRBD1 is a possible D gene (5 bases). This CDR3 comprises 12 residues. Germline V gives CDR1 LGHNT, CDR2 FRNRAP. V was shortened by 5 bases and J by 3 bases, with 8 bases between the two germline ends. Written as DNA, the CDR3 is TGTGCTAGTGGTCCCGACAGCTACGAGCAGTACTTC. Protein sequence: CASGPDSYEQYF.

The gene calls are TRBV24-1 and TRBJ2-3; 7 nucleotides agree with TRBD2. J was trimmed by 0 bases and V by 4 bases; bases with no gene match: 9. Germline loops: CDR1 KGHDR, CDR2 SFDVKD. This CDR3 has 17 residues. Here the CDR3 DNA reads TGTGCCACCAGTGACCGCTTCAGCGGGGTTAGCACAGATACGCAGTATTTT. Residues: CATSDRFSGVSTDTQYF.

The CDR3 nucleotides read TGCAGTGCTCCAGAGATTGGGTGGAGCAATCAGCCCCAGCATTTT. Translated, it gives CSAPEIGWSNQPQHF. The V call is TRBV20-1, the J call TRBJ1-5; D gene uncertain. The ends were cut back, 5 bases at V and 1 base at J, with 15 bases in the middle. The CDR3 runs 15 residues. Germline loops: CDR1 DFQATT, CDR2 SNEGSKA (reference sequence).